These 21 T cell receptor beta chains came from one sample sequenced in a study of blood T cell repertoires in COVID-19. The repertoire was sequenced with immunoSEQ multiplex PCR; TCRdb's copy has only in-frame clones and lacks some. The sample carries a few hundred thousand clones, around 83% recorded once. Sequenced: PBMCs or T cells enriched from blood (not recorded which). All receptors come from a woman in her 50s who had recovered from COVID-19.

The J gene is TRBJ1-2, the V gene TRBV18; TRBD1 matches 7 bases. The V segment lost 2 bases and the J segment 4 bases; nucleotides outside the gene matches: 10. The CDR3 runs to 16 residues. Germline V gene data show CDR1 as KGHSH and CDR2 as LQKENI. The CDR3 region is CASSPMTTGIGYGYTF. The CDR3 DNA is TGTGCCAGCTCACCAATGACGACAGGGATTGGCTATGGCTACACCTTC.

The rearrangement uses TRBV6-6 and TRBJ1-1; D possibly corresponds to TRBD1 (5 bases). The CDR3 consists of 15 residues. In germline, CDR1 is MNHNY, CDR2 SVGAGI (reference sequence). V shed 5 bases and J shed 2 bases, with 15 bases lying between them. The DNA of the CDR3 is TGTGCCAGCAGTGGGGGGAGACAGATAAACACTGAAGCTTTCTTT. It translates to CASSGGRQINTEAFF.

This clone was picked up one time. DNA for the CDR3: TGTGCCTGGAGCTCAAGGGGGCGGGAGACCCAGTACTTC. Translation gives CAWSSRGRETQYF. This chain uses TRBV30 with TRBJ2-5; 7 bases match TRBD1. CDR3 length: 13 residues. CDR1 is GTSNPN, CDR2 SVGIG, per germline (reference sequence). V gave up 3 bases and J gave up 5 bases; unmatched junction bases: 6.

Details on this clone: Other DNA sequences within the sample encode an identical CDR3. The V call is TRBV27, the J call TRBJ1-2; 9 bases agree with TRBD1. Germline lookup yields CDR1 MNHEY and CDR2 SMNVEV (reference sequence). J gave up 7 bases and V 6 bases, and 6 bases lay outside the gene matches. CDR3 size: 13 residues. The CDR3 protein is CASSLQGASGYTF. The CDR3 nucleotides read TGTGCCAGCAGCTTACAGGGGGCCTCTGGCTACACCTTC.

The gene calls are TRBV7-9 and TRBJ1-1; D not certain. Germline V gene lookup returns CDR1 SEHNR and CDR2 FQNEAQ (reference sequence). The CDR3 has 14 residues. V was cut by 3 bases and J by 2 bases, with 10 bases left in between. The DNA of the CDR3 is TGTGCCAGCAGCTTCGCAACATTAAACACTGAAGCTTTCTTT. This codes for CASSFATLNTEAFF. The full variable domain, its missing parts supplied by reference TRBV7-9 and TRBJ1-1, is DTGVSQNPRHKITKRGQNVTFRCDPISEHNRLYWYRQTLGQGPEFLTYFQNEAQLEKSRLLSDRFSAERPKGSFSTLEIQRTEQGDSAMYLCASSFATLNTEAFFGQGTRLTVV.

The chain couples TRBV2 to TRBJ2-7; the D is unclear. With 4 bases removed from V and 7 bases from J, the gap between germline ends came to 8 bases. Germline assignment: CDR1 SNHLY and CDR2 FYNNEI. This CDR3 has 11 residues. The CDR3 DNA reads TGTGCCAGCAGTGGCCAGGTGGAGCAGTACTTC. Its translation is CASSGQVEQYF.

The rearrangement uses TRBV29-1 and TRBJ1-1; D is unclear. Looked up from germline, CDR1 is SQVTM and CDR2 is ANQGSEA. This CDR3 contains 14 residues. The ends were cut back, 1 base at V and 0 bases at J, with 9 bases in the middle. The CDR3 spells CSVEGLVMNTEAFF. CDR3 in DNA: TGCAGCGTTGAAGGGCTAGTCATGAACACTGAAGCTTTCTTT.

The CDR3: CASSTRIRTGQIHEQYF. The DNA of the CDR3 is TGCGCCAGCAGCACGAGAATTCGAACGGGACAAATACACGAGCAGTACTTC. The rearrangement uses TRBV10-1 and TRBJ2-7; TRBD1 is a possible D gene (6 bases). This CDR3 has 17 residues. The V gene lost 6 bases and the J gene lost 5 bases, with 26 bases spanning the gap. CDR1 WNHNN and CDR2 SYGVQD come from the germline V gene (reference sequence).

This clone was seen just once. The chain combines TRBV7-8 with TRBJ2-2, with TRBD2 matching 10 bases. CDR3 length: 19 residues. The germline V gene has CDR1 SGHVS and CDR2 FQNEAQ. Trimming cost V 2 bases and J 1 base; bases outside gene matches: 10. Here the CDR3 DNA reads TGTGCCAGCAGCTTAATGGTACTCGGACTAGCGGAGAACACCGGGGAGCTGTTTTTT. It is translated as CASSLMVLGLAENTGELFF.

The chain combines TRBV15 with TRBJ2-5, with a weak D call TRBD2 (5 bases). This CDR3 is 15 amino acids long. The V end lost 2 bases, the J end lost 0 bases, and 10 bases lay between the germline ends. The V gene's germline CDR1 is LNHNV and CDR2 YYDKDF (reference sequence). The CDR3 region has the DNA TGTGCCACCAGCAGACCGGGATCGTACCAAGAGACCCAGTACTTC. This codes for CATSRPGSYQETQYF.

The rearrangement links TRBV5-6 to TRBJ1-2; D gene unclear. Trimming took off 2 bases at V and 12 bases at J, with 17 bases between the two ends. The CDR3 runs 13 residues. CDR1 and CDR2 (germline): SGHDT, YYEEEE. This CDR3 is CASSLGLSGLDTF. DNA of the CDR3: TGTGCCAGCAGCTTAGGGTTGTCGGGGTTGGACACCTTC.

This chain's CDR3 is CASSPNVGPQEEYF. For the CDR3, the DNA is TGCGCCAGCAGCCCCAACGTAGGCCCACAAGAGGAGTACTTC. This chain links TRBV5-1 with TRBJ2-7, with unresolved D. The germline V gene has CDR1 SGHRS and CDR2 YFSETQ. Between the trimmed V and J ends, which lost 4 bases and 11 bases, there was a span of 22 bases. The CDR3 consists of 14 residues.

The chain has TRBV28 and TRBJ2-3; D not certain. The CDR3 spans 12 residues. The germline CDR1 and CDR2 sequences are MDHEN and SYDVKM. Trimming took off 4 bases at V and 4 bases at J, with 6 bases between the two ends. Here the CDR3 reads CASSSPSDTQYF. DNA of the CDR3: TGTGCCAGCAGTTCCCCGTCAGATACGCAGTATTTT.

This rearrangement joins TRBV11-3 to TRBJ2-6; D unresolved. CDR1 and CDR2 from the germline V gene are SGHNT and YENEEA. V was clipped by 4 bases and J by 0 bases, with 7 bases between them. The CDR3 extends over 15 amino acids. DNA for the CDR3: TGTGCCAGCAGCTCACTGAACTCTGGGGCCAACGTCCTGACTTTC. Translation: CASSSLNSGANVLTF.

The V gene is TRBV19, the J gene TRBJ2-1, with D maybe TRBD1 (5 bases). Looked up from germline, CDR1 is LNHDA and CDR2 is SQIVND (reference sequence). The CDR3 is 17 amino acids. Trimming stripped 0 bases from V and 8 bases from J, with 20 bases between. CDR3 DNA: TGTGCCAGTAGTATAGATTTCAGTCAGGGAATTGTGGATGAGCAGTTCTTC. As protein: CASSIDFSQGIVDEQFF.

The rearrangement links TRBV19 to TRBJ1-2, with TRBD1 matching 9 bases. The CDR3 has 13 residues. The V gene's germline CDR1 is LNHDA and CDR2 SQIVND (reference sequence). Unmatched junction bases numbered 3, after V lost 6 bases and J lost 4 bases. The CDR3, as DNA: TGTGCCAGTAGCTCACAGGGGGCCTATGGCTACACCTTC. Translated, it gives CASSSQGAYGYTF. Full variable domain (rest looked up from reference TRBV19 and TRBJ1-2): DGGITQSPKYLFRKEGQNVTLSCEQNLNHDAMYWYRQDPGQGLRLIYYSQIVNDFQKGDIAEGYSVSREKKESFPLTVTSAQKNPTAFYLCASSSQGAYGYTFGSGTRLTVV.

The chain uses TRBV6-4 and TRBJ1-3; D is unclear. The CDR3 is 14 residues long. The V gene lost 9 bases and the J gene lost 0 bases, with 12 bases spanning the gap. Per germline, CDR1 MRHNA and CDR2 SNTAGT. The CDR3 DNA follows: TGTGCCAGGATCCGACTGACCTCTGGAAACACCATATATTTT. It encodes CARIRLTSGNTIYF.

The chain has TRBV28 and TRBJ1-2; 7 nucleotides match TRBD1. CDR1 is MDHEN, CDR2 SYDVKM, per germline. V lost 5 bases, J lost 6 bases, and 9 bases stayed unmatched. The CDR3 has 14 residues. The CDR3 reads CASSSTGTADGYTF. CDR3 bases: TGTGCCAGCAGTAGCACCGGGACAGCTGATGGCTACACCTTC.

This clone was seen a handful of times. This chain joins TRBV27 and TRBJ1-3; no clear D gene. Germline V gives CDR1 MNHEY, CDR2 SMNVEV (reference sequence). The CDR3 consists of 14 residues. V lost 6 bases to trimming and J lost 0 bases, with 9 bases between them. This chain's CDR3 is CASREGYSGNTIYF. The CDR3 bases are TGTGCCAGCAGAGAGGGCTACTCTGGAAACACCATATATTTT.

The chain employs TRBV11-2 and TRBJ2-5, with D possibly matching TRBD1 (6 bases). V dropped 2 bases and J dropped 4 bases, with 14 bases sitting between them. Germline-derived CDR1 and CDR2 are SGHAT and FQNNGV. This CDR3 region has 15 residues. The DNA for the CDR3 is TGTGCCAGCAGCTTACATCAGGGGATAGGAGAGACCCAGTACTTC. The encoded protein is CASSLHQGIGETQYF.

The rearrangement joins TRBV6-5 to TRBJ1-5; D remains unclear. The CDR3 totals 14 residues. Trimming removed 5 bases from V and 7 bases from J, with 15 bases in between. Germline V CDR1 and CDR2: MNHEY, SVGAGI. The DNA of the CDR3 is TGTGCCAGCAGTACCGAACGTTCGGGACAGCCCCAGCATTTT. Translated: CASSTERSGQPQHF.